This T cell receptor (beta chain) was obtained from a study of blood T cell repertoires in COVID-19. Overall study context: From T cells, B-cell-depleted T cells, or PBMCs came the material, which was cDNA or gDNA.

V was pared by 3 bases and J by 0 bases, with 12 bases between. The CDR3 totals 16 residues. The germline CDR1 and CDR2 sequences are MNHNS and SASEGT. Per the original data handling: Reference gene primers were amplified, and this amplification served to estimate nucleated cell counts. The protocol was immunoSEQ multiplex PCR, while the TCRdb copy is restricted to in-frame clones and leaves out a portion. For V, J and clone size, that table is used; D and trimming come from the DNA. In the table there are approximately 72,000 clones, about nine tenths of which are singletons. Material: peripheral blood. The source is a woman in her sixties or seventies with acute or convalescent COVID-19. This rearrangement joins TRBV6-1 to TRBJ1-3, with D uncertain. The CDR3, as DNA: TGTGCCAGCAGTGATGTGTCTTACAGCTCTGGAAACACCATATATTTT. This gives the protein CASSDVSYSSGNTIYF.